This T cell receptor beta chain was documented in a study of shared T cell receptors in the human thymus. Generated by immunoSEQ multiplex PCR, the TCRdb table keeps only in-frame clones and is missing some. The sample lists 500,000 to 550,000 clones, 78% seen once, with 0.01% to 0.015% in the top ten. This same sample was also taken into another study, of human thymus T cells. This second study says: Thymic TCR repertoires of unrelated people reportedly overlapped highly.

The specimen was thymocytes. The source is a boy less than two years old with a congenital heart defect.

The CDR3 sequence: CASSDRRQVNTGELFF. Written as DNA, the CDR3 is TGTGCCAGCAGTGACCGGAGACAGGTGAACACCGGGGAGCTGTTTTTT. This chain connects TRBV25-1 to TRBJ2-2, with D maybe TRBD1 (6 bases). Germline V CDR1 and CDR2: MGHDK, SYGVNS. CDR3 length: 16 amino acids. Trimming took 3 bases from V and 1 from J, leaving 12 bases between them.